The 16 T cell receptor beta chains below were found in one sample sequenced in a study of beta chain features in type 1 diabetes. Study-level results: A moderate, significant TCRB CDR3 shortening appeared in type 1 diabetes across four CD4+ subsets.

The sequenced template was cDNA made from the entire isolated RNA. This table comes from immunoSEQ multiplex PCR, and its TCRdb copy is limited to in-frame clones, with some not included. The data hold around 710,000 clones, with 9.5% to 15% observed a single time. These receptors' antigens are unknown. Sequences were obtained from naive CD4+ T cells from blood. The receptors originated from a man under 40 with type 1 diabetes.

This clone was seen only a few times. The chain couples TRBV19 to TRBJ2-7, with D possibly being TRBD1 (5 bases). CDR3 length: 16 residues. Trimming took 3 bases from V and 2 from J, leaving 17 bases between them. Germline-derived CDR1 and CDR2 are LNHDA and SQIVND (reference sequence). The CDR3 sequence: CASSMFGAYPTYEQYF. CDR3 DNA: TGTGCCAGTAGTATGTTTGGGGCGTATCCTACCTACGAGCAGTACTTC.

This clone turned up a few times. The chain is built from TRBV28 and TRBJ1-2; 10 nucleotides match TRBD1. Trimming at V came to 7 bases and at J to 4 bases, leaving 6 bases not matched to a gene. Germline V gene data show CDR1 as MDHEN and CDR2 as SYDVKM. The CDR3 extends over 14 amino acids. The CDR3 nucleotides are TGTGCCAGCATTGGGACAGGGGTAGGCTATGGCTACACCTTC. Translation: CASIGTGVGYGYTF.

This chain joins TRBV30 and TRBJ2-4; TRBD2 aligns across 7 bases. The V gene's germline CDR1 is GTSNPN and CDR2 SVGIG (reference sequence). J lost 4 bases, V lost 0 bases, and 6 bases had no gene match. The CDR3 runs 15 residues. The CDR3 is CAWSVLSAGKNIQYF. DNA for the CDR3: TGTGCCTGGAGTGTACTGTCAGCGGGGAAAAACATTCAGTACTTC.

This clone was counted a few times. The V and J genes are TRBV25-1 and TRBJ2-5; TRBD2 might be the D (6 bases). The V gene's germline CDR1 is MGHDK and CDR2 SYGVNS. V was trimmed by 3 bases and J by 5 bases, leaving 16 bases between them. The CDR3 runs to 15 residues. CDR3 sequence: CASSEGSGRFETQYF. The CDR3 DNA reads TGTGCCAGCAGTGAGGGTAGCGGACGGTTCGAGACCCAGTACTTC.

The CDR3 region is CASRTENQPQHF. DNA of the CDR3: TGTGCCAGCCGGACAGAGAATCAGCCCCAGCATTTT. This chain uses TRBV6-6 with TRBJ1-5; a weak D match, TRBD1 (6 bases). V lost 8 bases to trimming and J lost 4 bases, with 9 bases between them. Germline V gene sequence: CDR1 MNHNY, CDR2 SVGAGI (reference sequence). The CDR3 contains 12 residues.

This clone was picked up a small number of times. This sequence joins TRBV30 and TRBJ2-7; 8 bases agree with TRBD1. V lost 1 base, J lost 4 bases, and 3 bases stayed unmatched. This CDR3 region has 13 residues. The germline V gene has CDR1 GTSNPN and CDR2 SVGIG (reference sequence). CDR3 DNA sequence: TGTGCCTGGAGTGAGGACAGGGCGTACGAGCAGTACTTC. It codes for CAWSEDRAYEQYF. The whole variable domain, remainder taken from reference TRBV30 and TRBJ2-7, is SQTIHQWPATLVQPVGSPLSLECTVEGTSNPNLYWYRQAAGRGLQLLFYSVGIGQISSEVPQNLSASRPQDRQFILSSKKLLLSDSGFYLCAWSEDRAYEQYFGPGTRLTVT.

This chain links TRBV6-1 with TRBJ1-2, with D hard to call. The CDR3 has 13 residues. Looked up from germline, CDR1 is MNHNS and CDR2 is SASEGT. Trimming stripped 6 bases from V and 8 bases from J, with 16 bases between. CDR3 DNA sequence: TGTGCCAGCAGCCAGACTCTCGTGGAAGGCTACACCTTC. Amino acids: CASSQTLVEGYTF.

This clone was observed a handful of times. The J gene is TRBJ2-7, the V gene TRBV16; D is tentatively TRBD1 or TRBD2 (5 bases each). The CDR3 consists of 12 residues. Trimming stripped 0 bases from V and 6 bases from J, with 6 bases between. Germline V gene data show CDR1 as KGHSY and CDR2 as FQNENV. DNA for the CDR3: TGTGCCAGCAGCCAATCCGGGGCCGAGCAGTACTTC. Translation gives CASSQSGAEQYF. Complete variable domain (other parts from reference TRBV16 and TRBJ2-7): GEEVAQTPKHLVRGEGQKAKLYCAPIKGHSYVFWYQQVLKNEFKFLISFQNENVFDETGMPKERFSAKCLPNSPCSLEIQATKLEDSAVYFCASSQSGAEQYFGPGTRLTVT.

Only a few counts were recorded for this clone. This chain connects TRBV29-1 to TRBJ1-2, with 9 bases lining up with TRBD1. The CDR3 has 13 amino acids. Germline-derived CDR1 and CDR2 are SQVTM and ANQGSEA. Trimming at V came to 4 bases and at J to 3 bases, leaving 3 bases not matched to a gene. CDR3 DNA sequence: TGCAGCGTTGGAGGACAGGGGTACTATGGCTACACCTTC. Translation: CSVGGQGYYGYTF.

The genes are TRBV11-2 and TRBJ1-3, with a weak D call TRBD1 (6 bases). Germline V CDR1 and CDR2: SGHAT, FQNNGV. This CDR3 has 15 residues. V lost 6 bases, J lost 0 bases, and 12 bases lay in between. In nucleotides, the CDR3 is TGTGCCAGCAGAACAGGGACAAACTCTGGAAACACCATATATTTT. This encodes CASRTGTNSGNTIYF.

In its sample, this clone was seen a few times. The chain has TRBV21-1 and TRBJ1-1; the tabulated D call, TRBD1, remains unverified against the DNA. TRBV21-1 is a listed pseudogene. The CDR3 is 9 residues long. CDR3 amino acids: CASIQEAFF. As DNA, the CDR3 is TGTGCCTCGATACAAGAAGCTTTCTTT.

The J gene is TRBJ2-7, the V gene TRBV7-2; unclear D gene. The CDR3 consists of 15 residues. Between the trimmed V and J ends, which lost 0 bases and 2 bases, there was a span of 11 bases. From germline, CDR1 is SGHTA and CDR2 FQGNSA. This chain's CDR3 is CASSLAGDGTYEQYF. CDR3 coding DNA: TGTGCCAGCAGCTTAGCCGGTGACGGTACCTACGAGCAGTACTTC.

There are a few counts of this clone. This sequence joins TRBV7-9 and TRBJ1-1; D gene ambiguous. V lost 3 bases and J lost 3, with 17 bases in between. This CDR3 is 16 amino acids long. CDR1 is SEHNR, CDR2 FQNEAQ, per germline (reference sequence). CDR3 bases: TGTGCCAGCAGCTTTTCCCCCGGGGAGGGAGACACTGAAGCTTTCTTT. Translation gives CASSFSPGEGDTEAFF.

The chain uses TRBV7-3 and TRBJ1-6; 7 positions match TRBD1. Germline loops: CDR1 SGHTA, CDR2 FQGTGA. This CDR3 has 15 amino acids. V gave up 4 bases and J gave up 6 bases; unmatched junction bases: 6. The chain's CDR3 is CASSSQGQVNSPLHF. As DNA, the CDR3 is TGTGCCAGCAGCTCCCAAGGACAGGTTAATTCACCCCTCCACTTT.

CDR3 sequence: CASSHGRLGTGSYEQYF. The CDR3 coding sequence is TGTGCCAGCAGCCATGGACGCCTTGGGACGGGGTCCTACGAGCAGTACTTC. The chain recombines TRBV14 with TRBJ2-7, with D perhaps being TRBD1 or TRBD2 (5 bases each). CDR3 size: 17 residues. V lost 3 bases and J lost 1, with 19 bases in between. Per the germline V gene, CDR1 is SGHDN and CDR2 is FVKESK.

The chain uses TRBV28 and TRBJ1-2, with unresolved D. This CDR3 is built from 14 residues. In germline, CDR1 is MDHEN, CDR2 SYDVKM. V was pared by 6 bases and J by 7 bases, with 18 bases between. The CDR3 DNA reads TGTGCCAGCAGCCCCGGTCAAGCAAGTGCTGGCTACACCTTC. This encodes CASSPGQASAGYTF.